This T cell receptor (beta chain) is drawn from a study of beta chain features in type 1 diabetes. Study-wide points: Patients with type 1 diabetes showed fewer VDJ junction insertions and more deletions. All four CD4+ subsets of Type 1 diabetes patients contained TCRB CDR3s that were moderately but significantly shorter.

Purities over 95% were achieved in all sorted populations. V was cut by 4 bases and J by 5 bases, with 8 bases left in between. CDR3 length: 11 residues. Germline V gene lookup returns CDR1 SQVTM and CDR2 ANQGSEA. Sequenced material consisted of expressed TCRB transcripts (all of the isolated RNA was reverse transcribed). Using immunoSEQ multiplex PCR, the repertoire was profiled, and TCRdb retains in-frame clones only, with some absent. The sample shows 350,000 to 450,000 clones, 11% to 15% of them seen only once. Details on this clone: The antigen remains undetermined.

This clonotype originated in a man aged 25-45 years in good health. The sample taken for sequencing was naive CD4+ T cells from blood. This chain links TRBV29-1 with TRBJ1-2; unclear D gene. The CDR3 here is CSVGVGYGYTF. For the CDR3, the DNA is TGCAGCGTTGGAGTAGGATATGGCTACACCTTC.